Following are 19 T cell receptor beta chains from one sample sequenced in a study of blood T cell repertoires in COVID-19. Measured with immunoSEQ multiplex PCR; TCRdb has only the in-frame clones, and not every one. The sample carries over 150,000 clones, approximately 80% recorded once. Input material: peripheral blood. These receptors all come from a woman aged 60-75 years with COVID-19, enrolled during active disease.

The V gene is TRBV6-1, the J gene TRBJ1-5, with a weak D call TRBD1 (6 bases). The CDR3 extends over 14 amino acids. Germline CDR1 MNHNS, CDR2 SASEGT. V lost 5 bases and J 6 bases, leaving 14 bases between the germline ends. CDR3 residues: CASSIPGQSQPQHF. The CDR3 bases are TGTGCCAGCAGTATTCCGGGACAAAGTCAGCCCCAGCATTTT.

The chain couples TRBV5-1 to TRBJ1-4, with D unresolved. Per the germline V gene, CDR1 is SGHRS and CDR2 is YFSETQ. V was pared by 4 bases and J by 6 bases, with 16 bases between. CDR3 length: 15 residues. CDR3 region: CASSRDGRRDEKLFF. The CDR3 DNA reads TGCGCCAGCAGCCGGGATGGGAGGAGGGATGAAAAACTGTTTTTT.

This clone was observed many times. V and J are TRBV2 and TRBJ1-5; the D gene is possibly TRBD1 (5 bases). There are 15 residues in the CDR3. V was clipped by 6 bases and J by 1 base, with 13 bases between them. Germline V lookup: CDR1 SNHLY, CDR2 FYNNEI. This chain's CDR3 is CASRGGLQSNQPQHF. The CDR3 DNA is TGTGCCAGCAGGGGGGGTCTCCAAAGCAATCAGCCCCAGCATTTT.

This clone has just one count. The chain uses TRBV7-2 and TRBJ2-1; possible D gene TRBD2, 6 bases. Trimming stripped 4 bases from V and 14 bases from J, with 24 bases between. Per germline, CDR1 SGHTA and CDR2 FQGNSA. The CDR3 spans 15 residues. The DNA for the CDR3 is TGTGCCAGCAGCTCTTATAGGGGAGCCAGGGCTAGCGAGTTCTTC. This gives the protein CASSSYRGARASEFF.

The V and J genes are TRBV5-1 and TRBJ2-3; D might be TRBD1 (6 bases). Germline loops: CDR1 SGHRS, CDR2 YFSETQ. Trimming pared 2 bases from V and 1 base from J, leaving 11 bases between. The CDR3 totals 15 residues. CDR3 sequence (DNA): TGCGCCAGCAGCTTTCTCGGACAGCGCACAGATACGCAGTATTTT. This gives the protein CASSFLGQRTDTQYF. The full variable domain, completed using reference TRBV5-1 and TRBJ2-3, is KAGVTQTPRYLIKTRGQQVTLSCSPISGHRSVSWYQQTPGQGLQFLFEYFSETQRNKGNFPGRFSGRQFSNSRSEMNVSTLELGDSALYLCASSFLGQRTDTQYFGPGTRLTVL.

The CDR3 sequence is CASSQGSNNSPLHF. CDR3 nucleotide sequence: TGTGCCAGCAGCCAGGGCAGCAATAATTCACCCCTCCACTTT. The chain combines TRBV3-1 (or the pseudogene TRBV3-2) with TRBJ1-6; the D is unclear. Germline CDR1 reads LGHDT; CDR2 reads YNNKEL (reference sequence). V lost 3 bases and J 5 bases, leaving 8 bases between the germline ends. The CDR3 length is 14 residues.

The rearrangement links TRBV3-1 (or the pseudogene TRBV3-2) to TRBJ2-1; TRBD2 aligns across 13 bases. Trimming at V came to 1 base and at J to 0 bases, leaving 0 bases not matched to a gene. The CDR3 runs to 17 residues. The germline CDR1 and CDR2 sequences are LGHDT and YNNKEL (reference sequence). This chain's CDR3 is CASSQGLAGGSYNEQFF. The CDR3 region has the DNA TGTGCCAGCAGCCAAGGACTAGCGGGAGGCTCCTACAATGAGCAGTTCTTC.

J is TRBJ2-2 and V is TRBV5-4, with D maybe TRBD2 (6 bases). The V gene's germline CDR1 is SGHNT and CDR2 YYREEE (reference sequence). The CDR3 is made up of 13 amino acids. Trimming left V 4 bases short and J 5 bases short, with 9 bases between. The CDR3 DNA reads TGTGCCAGCAGCGCAGGAGGGACCGGGGAGCTGTTTTTT. This translates into CASSAGGTGELFF.

The chain carries TRBV6-5 and TRBJ2-3, with 8 positions matching TRBD1. The CDR3 length is 15 residues. Germline V gene sequence: CDR1 MNHEY, CDR2 SVGAGI. The ends lost 5 bases at V and 3 bases at J; junction bases unmatched: 7. CDR3 DNA: TGTGCCAGCAGTCGGACAGGGTCTAGGACAGATACGCAGTATTTT. It translates to CASSRTGSRTDTQYF.

This rearrangement joins TRBV7-9 to TRBJ1-6; TRBD1 matches 7 bases. The CDR3 covers 14 residues. J gave up 9 bases and V 4 bases, and 6 bases lay outside the gene matches. Germline CDR1 is SEHNR and CDR2 is FQNEAQ (reference sequence). For the CDR3, the DNA is TGTGCCAGCAGCTGGGGACAGTTAGGTTCACCCCTCCACTTT. Protein: CASSWGQLGSPLHF.

The DNA of the CDR3 is TGTGCCAGCAGTTTCAGAACATTCAATTCACCCCTCCACTTT. As protein: CASSFRTFNSPLHF. This rearrangement joins TRBV27 to TRBJ1-6; D is unresolved. CDR1 and CDR2 (germline): MNHEY, SMNVEV (reference sequence). There are 14 residues in the CDR3. V lost 3 bases, J lost 7 bases, and 10 bases lay in between.

The chain uses TRBV20-1 and TRBJ2-7; unclear D gene. CDR1 DFQATT and CDR2 SNEGSKA come from the germline V gene (reference sequence). V shed 3 bases and J shed 0 bases, with 9 bases lying between them. The CDR3 totals 13 residues. The CDR3 spells CSASSPSSYEQYV. Written as DNA, the CDR3 is TGCAGTGCTAGTAGTCCGAGCTCCTACGAGCAGTACGTC.

The chain combines TRBV7-2 with TRBJ1-1; D gene ambiguous. Germline CDR1 reads SGHTA; CDR2 reads FQGNSA. This CDR3 contains 16 residues. Trimming shortened V by 1 base and J by 1 base, and 13 bases separated the two germline ends. CDR3: CASSLGQRLRNTEAFF. Here the CDR3 DNA reads TGTGCCAGCAGCTTAGGGCAGAGGCTTAGGAACACTGAAGCTTTCTTT.

The chain recombines TRBV13 with TRBJ2-3; D is perhaps TRBD2 (6 bases). V was trimmed by 5 bases and J by 5 bases, leaving 23 bases between them. The CDR3 contains 17 residues. In germline, CDR1 is PRHDT, CDR2 FYEKMQ (reference sequence). CDR3 region: CASSNTRDRGAIDTQYF. CDR3 nucleotides: TGTGCCAGCAGCAACACCCGGGACCGCGGGGCGATAGATACGCAGTATTTT.

The chain combines TRBV27 with TRBJ2-7, with 7 bases that match TRBD1. V dropped 4 bases and J dropped 3; count of bases not matched to a gene: 3. The CDR3 spans 13 residues. Germline CDR1 MNHEY, CDR2 SMNVEV (reference sequence). The CDR3 DNA reads as TGTGCCAGCAGTTGGGGACAGATCTACGAGCAGTACTTC. Protein product: CASSWGQIYEQYF.

The CDR3, as DNA: TGTGCCAGCAGTGAATCTTGGGGACAGGGGGCAGCCTACACCTTC. Protein: CASSESWGQGAAYTF. This sequence joins TRBV6-1 and TRBJ1-2; 12 bases are a match to TRBD1. The V gene end was trimmed by 2 bases and the J gene end by 10 bases; junction bases not matched to a gene: 8. The germline V gene has CDR1 MNHNS and CDR2 SASEGT. The CDR3 runs to 15 residues.

The chain joins TRBV29-1 to TRBJ2-1, with a possible D match to TRBD1 (7 bases). Germline V gene lookup returns CDR1 SQVTM and CDR2 ANQGSEA. The CDR3 contains 13 residues. The V and J ends lost 3 bases and 7 bases respectively, with 13 bases between them. The CDR3 region has the DNA TGCAGCGTTGAGGGCAGGGGGGAAAATGAGCAGTTCTTC. As protein: CSVEGRGENEQFF.

V gene TRBV6-1 combines with J gene TRBJ2-6; maybe TRBD2 (5 bases). Looked up from germline, CDR1 is MNHNS and CDR2 is SASEGT. The CDR3 has 16 residues. Trimming removed 4 bases from V and 4 bases from J, with 14 bases in between. DNA of the CDR3: TGTGCCAGCAGTGGATTGAGGGTTACCGGGGCCAACGTCCTGACTTTC. It translates to CASSGLRVTGANVLTF.

The J gene is TRBJ2-1, the V gene TRBV30; TRBD1 aligns across 7 bases. This CDR3 is built from 13 residues. The germline gives CDR1 GTSNPN, CDR2 SVGIG (reference sequence). J was trimmed by 5 bases and V by 4 bases; bases with no gene match: 5. The CDR3 region is CAWTQGVNNEQFF. The CDR3 DNA reads as TGTGCCTGGACGCAGGGGGTTAACAATGAGCAGTTCTTC.